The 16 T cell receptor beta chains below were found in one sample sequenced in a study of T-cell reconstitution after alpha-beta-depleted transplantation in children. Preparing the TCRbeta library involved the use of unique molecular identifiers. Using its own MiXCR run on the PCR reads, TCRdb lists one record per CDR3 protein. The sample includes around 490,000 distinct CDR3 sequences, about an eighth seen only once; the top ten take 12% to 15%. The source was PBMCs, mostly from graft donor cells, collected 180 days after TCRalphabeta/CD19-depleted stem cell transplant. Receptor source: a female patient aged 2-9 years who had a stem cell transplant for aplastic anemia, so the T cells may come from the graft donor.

The CDR3 here is CASSLVRWEGKQYF. CDR3 DNA: TGTGCCAGCAGCTTAGTGCGGTGGGAGGGGAAGCAGTACTTC. The chain couples TRBV7-2 to TRBJ2-7; 7 bases line up with TRBD2. V trimming: 1 base; J trimming: 8 bases; junction bases outside the gene matches: 8. The CDR3 covers 14 residues. CDR1 SGHTA and CDR2 FQGNSA come from the germline V gene.

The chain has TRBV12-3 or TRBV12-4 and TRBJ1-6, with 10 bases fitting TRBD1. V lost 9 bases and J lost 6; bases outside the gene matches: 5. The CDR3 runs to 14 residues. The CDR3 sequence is CASRQGASNSPLHF. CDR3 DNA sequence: TGTGCCAGTCGACAGGGGGCAAGTAATTCACCCCTCCACTTT.

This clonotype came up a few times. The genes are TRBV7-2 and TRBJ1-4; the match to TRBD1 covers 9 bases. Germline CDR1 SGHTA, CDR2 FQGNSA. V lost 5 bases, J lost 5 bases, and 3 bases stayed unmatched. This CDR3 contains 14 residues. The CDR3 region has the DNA TGTGCCAGCAGCCCGACAGGGGGAAATGAAAAACTGTTTTTT. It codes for CASSPTGGNEKLFF.

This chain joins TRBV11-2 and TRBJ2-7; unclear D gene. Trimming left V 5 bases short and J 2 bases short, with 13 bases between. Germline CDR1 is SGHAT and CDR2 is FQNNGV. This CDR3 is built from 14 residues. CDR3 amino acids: CASSIGRTTYEQYF. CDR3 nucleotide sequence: TGTGCCAGCAGCATCGGACGTACCACCTACGAGCAGTACTTC.

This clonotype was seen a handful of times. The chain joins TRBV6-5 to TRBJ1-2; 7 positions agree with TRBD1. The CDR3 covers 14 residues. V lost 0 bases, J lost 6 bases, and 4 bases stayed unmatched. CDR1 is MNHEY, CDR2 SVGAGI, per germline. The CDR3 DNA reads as TGTGCCAGCAGTTACTCGAGCAGGGGGAATGGCTACACCTTC. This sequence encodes CASSYSSRGNGYTF.

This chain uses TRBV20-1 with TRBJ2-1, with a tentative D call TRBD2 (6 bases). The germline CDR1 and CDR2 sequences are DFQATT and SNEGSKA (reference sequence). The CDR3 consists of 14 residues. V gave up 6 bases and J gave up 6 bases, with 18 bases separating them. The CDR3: CSALGALATNEQFF. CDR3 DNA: TGCAGTGCCCTTGGGGCCCTAGCGACCAATGAGCAGTTCTTC.

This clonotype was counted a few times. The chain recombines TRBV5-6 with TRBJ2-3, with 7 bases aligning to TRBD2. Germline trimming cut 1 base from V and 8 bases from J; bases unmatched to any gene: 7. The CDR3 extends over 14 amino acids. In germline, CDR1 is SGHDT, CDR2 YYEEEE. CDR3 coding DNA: TGTGCCAGCAGCTTGTACCCCCTAGCGGCTACGCAGTATTTT. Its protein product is CASSLYPLAATQYF. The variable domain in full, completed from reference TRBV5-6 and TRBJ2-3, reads DAGVTQSPTHLIKTRGQQVTLRCSPKSGHDTVSWYQQALGQGPQFIFQYYEEEERQRGNFPDRFSGHQFPNYSSELNVNALLLGDSALYLCASSLYPLAATQYFGPGTRLTVL.

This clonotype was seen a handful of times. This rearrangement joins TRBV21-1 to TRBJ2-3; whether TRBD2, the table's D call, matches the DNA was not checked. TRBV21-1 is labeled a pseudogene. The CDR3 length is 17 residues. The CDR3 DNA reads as TGTGCCAGCAGCTCCCGGGAGACTAGCGGGCTCACAGATACGCAGTATTTT. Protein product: CASSSRETSGLTDTQYF.

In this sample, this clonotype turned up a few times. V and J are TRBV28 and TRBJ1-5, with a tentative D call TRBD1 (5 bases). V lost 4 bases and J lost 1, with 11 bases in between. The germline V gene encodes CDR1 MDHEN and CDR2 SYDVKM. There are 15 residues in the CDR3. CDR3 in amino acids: CASSYKGRSNQPQHF. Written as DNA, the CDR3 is TGTGCCAGCAGTTATAAGGGGAGAAGCAATCAGCCCCAGCATTTT.

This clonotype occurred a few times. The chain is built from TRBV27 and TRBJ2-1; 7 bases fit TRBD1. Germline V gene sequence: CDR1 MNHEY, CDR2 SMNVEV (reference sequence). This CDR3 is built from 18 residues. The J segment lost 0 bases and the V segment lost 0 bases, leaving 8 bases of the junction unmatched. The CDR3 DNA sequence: TGTGCCAGCAGTTTATCTAGGGACAGTACTTTCTCCTACAATGAGCAGTTCTTC. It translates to CASSLSRDSTFSYNEQFF.

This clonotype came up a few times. Here the CDR3 DNA reads TGCGCCAGCAGCGTAGGGGGACTAGCGGCGGTGGACGAGCAGTACGTC. This codes for CASSVGGLAAVDEQYV. V gene TRBV5-1 combines with J gene TRBJ2-7; 11 bases align to TRBD2. The V segment lost 4 bases and the J segment 5 bases; nucleotides outside the gene matches: 11. The CDR3 consists of 16 residues. Germline CDR1 and CDR2: SGHRS and YFSETQ.

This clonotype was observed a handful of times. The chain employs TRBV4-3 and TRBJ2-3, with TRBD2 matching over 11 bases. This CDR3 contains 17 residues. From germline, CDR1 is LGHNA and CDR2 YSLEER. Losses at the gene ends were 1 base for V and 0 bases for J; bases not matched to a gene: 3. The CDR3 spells CASSQVTSGGSTDTQYF. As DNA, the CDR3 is TGCGCCAGCAGCCAAGTCACTAGCGGGGGAAGCACAGATACGCAGTATTTT.

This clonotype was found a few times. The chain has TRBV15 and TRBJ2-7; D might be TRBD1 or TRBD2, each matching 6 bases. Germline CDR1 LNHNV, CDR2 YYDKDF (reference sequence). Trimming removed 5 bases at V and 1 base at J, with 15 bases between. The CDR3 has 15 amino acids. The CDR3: CATSEETGRSYEQYV. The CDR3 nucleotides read TGTGCCACCAGCGAGGAAACAGGGAGGTCCTACGAGCAGTACGTC.

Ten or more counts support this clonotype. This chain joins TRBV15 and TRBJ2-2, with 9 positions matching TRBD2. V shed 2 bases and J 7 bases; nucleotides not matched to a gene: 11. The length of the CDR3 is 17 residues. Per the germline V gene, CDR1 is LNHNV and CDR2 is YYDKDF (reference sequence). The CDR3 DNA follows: TGTGCCACCAGCAGACCTCAGGGACTAGCTGTGGGCGGGGAGCTGTTTTTT. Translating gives CATSRPQGLAVGGELFF.

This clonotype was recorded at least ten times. The CDR3 DNA follows: TGTGCCACCAGCAGAGTGCCTGGACAGGGTGGGTGGAACGAGCAGTACTTC. This codes for CATSRVPGQGGWNEQYF. This chain joins TRBV15 and TRBJ2-7; TRBD1 aligns across 8 bases. V lost 1 base, J lost 5 bases, and 13 bases stayed unmatched. The CDR3 has 17 residues. Germline CDR1 is LNHNV and CDR2 is YYDKDF (reference sequence). Full variable domain (rest looked up from reference TRBV15 and TRBJ2-7): DAMVIQNPRYQVTQFGKPVTLSCSQTLNHNVMYWYQQKSSQAPKLLFHYYDKDFNNEADTPDNFQSRRPNTSFCFLDIRSPGLGDTAMYLCATSRVPGQGGWNEQYFGPGTRLTVT.

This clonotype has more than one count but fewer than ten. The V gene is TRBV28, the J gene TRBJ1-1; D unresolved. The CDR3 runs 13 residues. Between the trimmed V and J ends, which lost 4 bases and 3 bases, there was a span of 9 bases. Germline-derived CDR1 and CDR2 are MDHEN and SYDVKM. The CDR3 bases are TGTGCCAGCAGTTCTACTTGGGACACTGAAGCTTTCTTT. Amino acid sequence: CASSSTWDTEAFF.